Listed below are T cell receptor beta chains from one sample, sequenced in a study of cytomegalovirus exposure and HLA in healthy donors. Only in-frame clones appear in the TCRdb table, and some are missing; sequencing was by immunoSEQ multiplex PCR. The top ten clones hold less than 9.5% of a sample with around 120,000 clones, more than 70% of them seen once. The sample was PBMCs. These TCRs come from a woman aged 50 to 65 in good health and CMV-seropositive. CDR3s include the opening cysteine and the closing phenylalanine or tryptophan. A D gene is named only where the DNA matches it firmly. Not every row has a clone size; where given, it reads once, few, many or a size class.

j_call,v_call,d_call,clone_size,cdr3_aa,cdr3_nt
TRBJ2-7,TRBV25-1,TRBD1,NA,CASTPGTGGYEQYF,TGTGCCAGCACCCCCGGGACAGGGGGCTACGAGCAGTACTTC
TRBJ1-2,TRBV7-2,TRBD1,NA,CASSNRQGYGYTF,TGTGCCAGCAGTAACCGACAGGGCTATGGCTACACCTTC
TRBJ2-6,TRBV6-5,NA,NA,CASSYGGNGANVLTF,TGTGCCAGCAGTTATGGAGGGAATGGGGCCAACGTCCTGACTTTC
TRBJ2-1,TRBV5-1,TRBD2,NA,CASSSRLASTYNEQFF,TGCGCCAGCAGCTCGAGACTAGCAAGCACCTACAATGAGCAGTTCTTC
TRBJ2-2,TRBV6-1,NA,once,CASSESQEPSEELFF,TGTGCCAGCAGTGAATCCCAGGAACCTTCGGAGGAGCTGTTTTTT
TRBJ2-4,TRBV5-1,NA,NA,CASSWLPAGQDIQYF,TGCGCCAGCAGCTGGTTACCTGCAGGGCAGGACATTCAGTACTTC
TRBJ1-5,TRBV27,TRBD1,NA,CASSPLWTGLYQPQHF,TGTGCCAGCAGCCCCTTATGGACAGGGTTGTATCAGCCCCAGCATTTT
TRBJ1-5,TRBV2,TRBD1,NA,CASSERTGRLLPQHF,TGTGCCAGCAGTGAACGGACAGGGCGCTTATTACCCCAGCATTTT
TRBJ1-2,TRBV7-2,NA,NA,CASSLGQYYGYTF,TGTGCCAGCAGCTTAGGGCAGTACTATGGCTACACCTTC
TRBJ1-2,TRBV4-1,NA,NA,CASSGGAYGYTF,TGCGCCAGCTCCGGGGGAGCCTATGGCTACACCTTC
TRBJ1-2,TRBV4-3,NA,NA,CASSQEGPGGANYGYTF,TGCGCCAGCAGCCAAGAGGGCCCCGGAGGAGCTAACTATGGCTACACCTTC
TRBJ2-7,TRBV6-5,NA,NA,CASSYGPRQGQYF,TGTGCCAGCAGTTACGGACCTCGTCAGGGGCAGTACTTC
TRBJ2-7,TRBV4-3,TRBD1,NA,CASSLGQGMSGYEQYF,TGCGCCAGCAGCCTAGGACAGGGGATGAGCGGTTACGAGCAGTACTTC
TRBJ1-2,TRBV7-9,NA,NA,CASSLALGVGGYTF,TGTGCCAGCAGCTTAGCTTTAGGAGTCGGTGGCTACACCTTC
TRBJ1-2,TRBV19,NA,few,CASSPPSHYGYTF,TGTGCCAGTAGTCCCCCGAGCCACTATGGCTACACCTTC
TRBJ2-1,TRBV7-6,TRBD2,NA,CASSLSLRTSGGNEQFF,TGTGCCAGCAGCTTAAGCCTCAGGACTAGCGGGGGAAATGAGCAGTTCTTC
TRBJ1-5,TRBV4-1,NA,NA,CASSQDPDRSNQPQHF,TGCGCCAGCAGCCAAGACCCTGACAGGAGCAATCAGCCCCAGCATTTT
TRBJ2-4,TRBV5-6,TRBD2,NA,CASSWLSGAAKNIQYF,TGTGCCAGCAGCTGGCTTAGCGGGGCCGCCAAAAACATTCAGTACTTC
TRBJ1-2,TRBV27,NA,NA,CASSGDIYTYTF,TGTGCCAGCAGTGGGGACATCTACACCTACACCTTC
TRBJ1-4,TRBV28,NA,NA,CASSPGAAPNEKLFF,TGTGCCAGCAGTCCAGGGGCAGCTCCTAATGAAAAACTGTTTTTT
TRBJ2-7,TRBV4-3,TRBD1,NA,CASSSSGTGGQEQYF,TGCGCCAGCAGCTCCTCCGGGACAGGGGGCCAGGAGCAGTACTTC
TRBJ1-2,TRBV2,NA,NA,CASRGTGGLHGYTF,TGTGCCAGCAGGGGAACGGGGGGGTTGCATGGCTACACCTTC
TRBJ1-4,TRBV19,NA,NA,CASSIGQRVGGKLFF,TGTGCCAGTAGTATAGGGCAGCGGGTTGGAGGAAAACTGTTTTTT
TRBJ1-1,TRBV4-2,NA,NA,CASSQDPRQAFMNTEAFF,TGTGCCAGCAGCCAAGATCCCCGGCAGGCTTTCATGAACACTGAAGCTTTCTTT
TRBJ1-1,TRBV4-1,TRBD1,NA,CASSQFNRDSFPNTEAFF,TGCGCCAGCAGCCAATTTAACCGGGACAGCTTTCCGAACACTGAAGCTTTCTTT
TRBJ1-1,TRBV18,NA,NA,CASAFGGNTEAFF,TGTGCCAGCGCCTTCGGCGGGAACACTGAAGCTTTCTTT
TRBJ1-5,TRBV2,NA,NA,CASSLDNQPQHF,TGTGCCAGCAGCTTAGACAATCAGCCCCAGCATTTT
TRBJ2-5,TRBV4-1,TRBD1,NA,CASSQVGQGRRETQYF,TGCGCCAGCAGCCAAGTAGGACAGGGTCGGCGGGAGACCCAGTACTTC